The clone carrying this T cell receptor beta chain was seen a few times. As yet, its antigen is unknown. These data originate in a study of shared clonotypes between healthy human individuals. In the study overall: Participating donors consisted of a couple of women and a few men aged 18 to 49. A donor's plate count was three for CD4 naive and three for CD4 memory; CD8 naive had two and CD8 memory one. Study conclusions and caveats: Investigators expected sequencing depth to affect clonotype sharing among donors.

Clones were sequenced by immunoSEQ multiplex PCR, and TCRdb holds only the in-frame ones, with some missing. The table shows roughly 110,000 clones, with 68% occurring only once. The sample consisted of memory CD8+ T cells sorted from blood. Subset of the sample: CD45RO+ cells pooled with CCR7-negative TemRA cells. The sequence came from a woman aged 25 to 39 in good health.

CDR3 sequence: CASRGRDRADYGYTF. CDR3 DNA: TGTGCCAGCAGGGGCCGGGACAGGGCCGACTATGGCTACACCTTC. V usage is TRBV5-4 and J usage is TRBJ1-2; 9 bases are shared with TRBD1. CDR3 length: 15 residues. Germline-derived CDR1 and CDR2 are SGHNT and YYREEE (reference sequence). V lost 5 bases to trimming and J lost 3 bases; unmatched junction nucleotides: 8.